The next 27 T cell receptor beta chains were all read from a single sample in a study of graft-versus-host responses after intestinal transplantation. TCRdb keeps only in-frame clones here, not all; method: immunoSEQ multiplex PCR. The sample contains approximately 80,000 clones, about 88% of which appear only once. These receptors have no identified antigens. The starting material was unstimulated CD4+ T cells sorted from spleen or lymph node cells, obtained before intestinal transplant. The receptor set was obtained from a human donor who received an intestinal transplant.

This clone was found a few times. The chain is built from TRBV5-1 and TRBJ2-7, with no clear D. This CDR3 spans 12 amino acids. Germline assignment: CDR1 SGHRS and CDR2 YFSETQ. V lost 0 bases and J 7 bases, leaving 8 bases between the germline ends. The CDR3 sequence is CASSLDGKEQYF. The CDR3 DNA is TGCGCCAGCAGCTTGGATGGCAAGGAGCAGTACTTC. The whole variable domain, remainder taken from reference TRBV5-1 and TRBJ2-7, is KAGVTQTPRYLIKTRGQQVTLSCSPISGHRSVSWYQQTPGQGLQFLFEYFSETQRNKGNFPGRFSGRQFSNSRSEMNVSTLELGDSALYLCASSLDGKEQYFGPGTRLTVT.

This clone was recorded once. The chain links TRBV18 to TRBJ2-7; 8 bases agree with TRBD1. This CDR3 has 13 amino acids. The germline gives CDR1 KGHSH, CDR2 LQKENI. J gave up 6 bases and V 5 bases, and 6 bases lay outside the gene matches. The DNA of the CDR3 is TGTGCCAGCTCAGGACAGGGCACGGGCGAGCAGTACTTC. Protein: CASSGQGTGEQYF. The whole variable domain, remainder taken from reference TRBV18 and TRBJ2-7, is NAGVMQNPRHLVRRRGQEARLRCSPMKGHSHVYWYRQLPEEGLKFMVYLQKENIIDESGMPKERFSAEFPKEGPSILRIQQVVRGDSAAYFCASSGQGTGEQYFGPGTRLTVT.

The chain combines TRBV5-1 with TRBJ2-3; D ambiguous. V shed 0 bases and J shed 3 bases, with 5 bases lying between them. CDR3 length: 13 amino acids. CDR1 is SGHRS and CDR2 is YFSETQ in the germline V gene. The CDR3 protein is CASSLEETDTQYF. In nucleotides, the CDR3 is TGCGCCAGCAGCTTGGAAGAGACAGATACGCAGTATTTT.

The chain couples TRBV9 to TRBJ1-2, with 7 positions matching TRBD1. This CDR3 has 15 residues. V dropped 3 bases and J dropped 8; count of bases not matched to a gene: 13. The germline V gene has CDR1 SGDLS and CDR2 YYNGEE. The chain's CDR3 is CASSADPDRWGGYTF. The CDR3 coding sequence is TGTGCCAGCAGCGCCGACCCGGACAGGTGGGGCGGCTACACCTTC.

This sequence joins TRBV6-6 and TRBJ2-7, with D perhaps TRBD1 (5 bases). CDR1 is MNHNY, CDR2 SVGAGI, per germline (reference sequence). The V gene lost 8 bases and the J gene lost 5 bases, with 22 bases spanning the gap. There are 15 residues in the CDR3. CDR3 DNA: TGTGCCAGCGAGTTAGCTCGGGCAGGGCGCAACGAGCAGTACTTC. Translated: CASELARAGRNEQYF.

J is TRBJ2-7 and V is TRBV4-2; D is possibly TRBD2 (5 bases). The germline V and J ends were trimmed by 0 bases and 3 bases, with 12 bases remaining between them. The germline CDR1 and CDR2 sequences are LGHNA and YNFKEQ. The CDR3 is made up of 15 amino acids. The CDR3 reads CASSQDLPGIYEQYF. CDR3 in DNA: TGTGCCAGCAGCCAAGACTTGCCGGGAATCTACGAGCAGTACTTC.

This rearrangement joins TRBV27 to TRBJ2-3; TRBD2 aligns across 10 bases. The CDR3 extends over 13 amino acids. The ends lost 3 bases at V and 14 bases at J; junction bases unmatched: 8. Looked up from germline, CDR1 is MNHEY and CDR2 is SMNVEV (reference sequence). The CDR3 coding sequence is TGTGCCAGCAGTTTTCGAGCGGGAGGGCCTATGTATTTT. Translated: CASSFRAGGPMYF.

The CDR3: CTSSREGLAGRTDTQYF. For the CDR3, the DNA is TGCACCAGCAGCCGAGAGGGACTAGCGGGACGGACAGATACGCAGTATTTT. The V and J genes are TRBV1 and TRBJ2-3; TRBD2, the table's D call, lacks a check against the DNA. TRBV1 is a pseudogene segment. This CDR3 has 17 residues.

The J gene is TRBJ1-6, the V gene TRBV11-2; D remains ambiguous. This CDR3 region has 15 residues. With 1 base removed from V and 7 bases from J, the gap between germline ends came to 11 bases. Germline V gives CDR1 SGHAT, CDR2 FQNNGV. The CDR3 is CASSLGSSVNSPLHF. CDR3 nucleotides: TGTGCCAGCAGCTTAGGCTCTTCGGTCAATTCACCCCTCCACTTT.

The gene calls are TRBV18 and TRBJ2-7; D is undetermined. There are 13 residues in the CDR3. Germline V lookup: CDR1 KGHSH, CDR2 LQKENI. Trimming took off 0 bases at V and 3 bases at J, with 6 bases between the two ends. DNA of the CDR3: TGTGCCAGCTCACCACCTAACAGCTACGAGCAGTACTTC. Its translation is CASSPPNSYEQYF.

The count of this clone is one. CDR3 sequence (DNA): TGTGCCAGCAGTGAAGGGGCAGCGGCGTATGAAAAACTGTTTTTT. It yields the protein CASSEGAAAYEKLFF. The rearrangement uses TRBV6-1 and TRBJ1-4; the D is unclear. The CDR3 spans 15 residues. V lost 1 base and J 6 bases, leaving 12 bases between the germline ends. Germline V gene data show CDR1 as MNHNS and CDR2 as SASEGT.

The chain's CDR3 is CASSPGGSGTDTQYF. For the CDR3, the DNA is TGTGCCAGCAGCCCAGGGGGGTCTGGCACAGATACGCAGTATTTT. This chain joins TRBV5-4 and TRBJ2-3, with D possibly matching TRBD1 (7 bases). The germline CDR1 and CDR2 sequences are SGHNT and YYREEE (reference sequence). The CDR3 consists of 15 residues. The V gene lost 4 bases and the J gene lost 1 base, with 13 bases spanning the gap.

The chain links TRBV21-1 to TRBJ2-2; the table's D call of TRBD2 was not tested on the DNA. TRBV21-1 represents a pseudogene. The CDR3 is made up of 17 amino acids. This chain's CDR3 is CASSKGRTSANTGELFF. CDR3 DNA: TGTGCCAGCAGCAAAGGCAGGACTAGCGCGAACACCGGGGAGCTGTTTTTT.

V usage is TRBV28 and J usage is TRBJ1-5; no firm D call. Trimming removed 5 bases at V and 6 bases at J, with 8 bases between. CDR3 length: 12 amino acids. The germline CDR1 and CDR2 sequences are MDHEN and SYDVKM. CDR3 nucleotides: TGTGCCAGCAGTCCTCCTAGTCAGCCCCAGCATTTT. It encodes CASSPPSQPQHF.

This sequence joins TRBV6-6 and TRBJ1-5, with 10 bases that match TRBD1. Losses at the gene ends were 2 bases for V and 0 bases for J; bases not matched to a gene: 1. Germline assignment: CDR1 MNHNY and CDR2 SVGAGI (reference sequence). The CDR3 runs to 16 residues. This CDR3 reads CASSYGTGDSNQPQHF. The CDR3 DNA sequence: TGTGCCAGCAGTTACGGGACAGGGGATAGCAATCAGCCCCAGCATTTT.

The V gene is TRBV15, the J gene TRBJ2-2, with 7 bases aligning to TRBD1. Trimming removed 5 bases from V and 0 bases from J; junction bases left unmatched: 9. CDR1 and CDR2 from the germline V gene are LNHNV and YYDKDF (reference sequence). The CDR3 spans 17 residues. CDR3 DNA: TGTGCCACCAGCGGCATAGGACAGGATTCGAACACCGGGGAGCTGTTTTTT. It codes for CATSGIGQDSNTGELFF.

The chain combines TRBV30 with TRBJ1-3, with D possibly being TRBD1 (5 bases). Between the trimmed V and J ends, which lost 3 bases and 5 bases, there was a span of 17 bases. The CDR3 extends over 15 amino acids. Germline CDR1 GTSNPN, CDR2 SVGIG (reference sequence). The CDR3 protein is CAWSPPTAGRNTIYF. The CDR3 coding sequence is TGTGCCTGGAGCCCCCCCACGGCAGGGAGAAACACCATATATTTT.

The chain carries TRBV2 and TRBJ2-7; D perhaps matches TRBD1 (5 bases). With 3 bases removed from V and 0 bases from J, the gap between germline ends came to 15 bases. The germline V gene encodes CDR1 SNHLY and CDR2 FYNNEI. CDR3 size: 16 residues. The CDR3 bases are TGTGCCAGCAGTGACCTCGGCAGGGCGAGCTCCTACGAGCAGTACTTC. Translation gives CASSDLGRASSYEQYF.

This sequence joins TRBV19 and TRBJ1-5, with 7 bases fitting TRBD1. The germline gives CDR1 LNHDA, CDR2 SQIVND (reference sequence). The CDR3 contains 16 residues. Trimming took 4 bases from V and 6 from J; bases not matched to a gene: 12. In DNA form, the CDR3 reads TGTGCCAGTAGTACCGCCAACAGGGGAAATGTTCAGCCCCAGCATTTT. Translation: CASSTANRGNVQPQHF.

The genes are TRBV28 and TRBJ1-1, with 9 bases fitting TRBD1. CDR1 and CDR2 (germline): MDHEN, SYDVKM. Trimming took 2 bases from V and 3 from J; bases not matched to a gene: 1. The CDR3 sequence is 14 residues long. CDR3 DNA: TGTGCCAGCAGTTTAGGGGACAGGGACACTGAAGCTTTCTTT. This translates into CASSLGDRDTEAFF.

The rearrangement links TRBV18 to TRBJ2-5; D might be TRBD2 (6 bases). Trimming removed 5 bases at V and 3 bases at J, with 13 bases between. This CDR3 contains 14 residues. The V gene's germline CDR1 is KGHSH and CDR2 LQKENI. CDR3 nucleotide sequence: TGTGCCAGCTCATCAAGCACGGGAGAAGAGACCCAGTACTTC. Its protein is CASSSSTGEETQYF.

The CDR3 coding sequence is TGTGCCAGCAGTTTGACGGGGATCCAAGAGACCCAGTACTTC. This translates into CASSLTGIQETQYF. The chain combines TRBV27 with TRBJ2-5, with TRBD2 as a possible D gene (5 bases). V was shortened by 3 bases and J by 1 base, with 9 bases between the two germline ends. Germline-derived CDR1 and CDR2 are MNHEY and SMNVEV (reference sequence). The CDR3 spans 14 residues.

This clone has only one observation. The chain links TRBV5-4 to TRBJ1-1, with 9 bases fitting TRBD1. The CDR3 has 15 amino acids. V trimming: 2 bases; J trimming: 1 base; junction bases outside the gene matches: 3. In germline, CDR1 is SGHNT, CDR2 YYREEE (reference sequence). The CDR3 reads CASSFLDRGNTEAFF. The CDR3 DNA is TGTGCCAGCAGCTTCTTGGACAGGGGGAACACTGAAGCTTTCTTT.

The CDR3 DNA reads as TGTGCCAGCAGCTTGGCCTATGTCGGGGAGCTGTTTTTT. This codes for CASSLAYVGELFF. The chain combines TRBV5-5 with TRBJ2-2; no clear D. Trimming shortened V by 0 bases and J by 7 bases, and 7 bases separated the two germline ends. This CDR3 is built from 13 residues. The germline CDR1 and CDR2 sequences are SGHKS and YYEKEE (reference sequence).

The V call is TRBV5-1, the J call TRBJ1-2, with a possible D match to TRBD1 (5 bases). Trimming took 7 bases from V and 2 from J, leaving 18 bases between them. CDR3 length: 15 residues. From germline, CDR1 is SGHRS and CDR2 YFSETQ. The CDR3 DNA reads as TGCGCCAGCTCCTTGGGGGGGGATCCAAACTATGGCTACACCTTC. Translated, it gives CASSLGGDPNYGYTF.

The gene calls are TRBV2 and TRBJ2-2; 9 bases line up with TRBD2. Per germline, CDR1 SNHLY and CDR2 FYNNEI. The V gene end was trimmed by 7 bases and the J gene end by 7 bases; junction bases not matched to a gene: 10. CDR3 length: 15 residues. The CDR3 is CASISSGSSNGELFF. The CDR3 DNA sequence: TGTGCCAGCATAAGTAGCGGGAGCTCGAACGGGGAGCTGTTTTTT.

The chain is built from TRBV28 and TRBJ1-2; a weak D match, TRBD1 (6 bases). The CDR3 extends over 14 amino acids. Per the germline V gene, CDR1 is MDHEN and CDR2 is SYDVKM. V was cut by 5 bases and J by 2 bases, with 12 bases left in between. The CDR3 protein is CASSPQDSNYGYTF. In nucleotides, the CDR3 is TGTGCCAGCAGTCCACAGGACAGCAACTATGGCTACACCTTC.